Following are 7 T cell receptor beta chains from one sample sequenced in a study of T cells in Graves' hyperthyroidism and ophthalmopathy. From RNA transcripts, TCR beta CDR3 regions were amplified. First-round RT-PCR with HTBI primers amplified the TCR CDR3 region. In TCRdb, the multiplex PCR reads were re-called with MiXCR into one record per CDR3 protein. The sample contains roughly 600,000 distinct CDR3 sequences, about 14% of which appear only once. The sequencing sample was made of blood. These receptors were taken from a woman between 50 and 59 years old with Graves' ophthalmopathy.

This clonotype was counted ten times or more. The CDR3 protein is CASSSGPNYGYTF. CDR3 DNA sequence: TGTGCCAGCAGTTCCGGGCCCAACTATGGCTACACCTTC. J is TRBJ1-2 and V is TRBV28; D gene uncertain. The CDR3 runs to 13 residues. The ends were cut back, 4 bases at V and 2 bases at J, with 8 bases in the middle. The germline V gene has CDR1 MDHEN and CDR2 SYDVKM.

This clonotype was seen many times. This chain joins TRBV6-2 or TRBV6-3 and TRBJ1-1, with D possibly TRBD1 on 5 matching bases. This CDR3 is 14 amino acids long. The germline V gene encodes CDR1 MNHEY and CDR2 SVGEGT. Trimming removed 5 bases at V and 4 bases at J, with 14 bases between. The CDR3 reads CASSGGLWVTEAFF. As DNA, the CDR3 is TGTGCCAGCAGTGGGGGTCTTTGGGTCACTGAAGCTTTCTTT.

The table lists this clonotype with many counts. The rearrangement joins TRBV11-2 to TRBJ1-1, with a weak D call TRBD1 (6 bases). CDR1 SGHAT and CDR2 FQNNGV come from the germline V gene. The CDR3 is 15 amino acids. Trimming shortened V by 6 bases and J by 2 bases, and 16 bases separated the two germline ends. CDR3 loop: CASRARTDSNTEAFF. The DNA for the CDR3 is TGTGCCAGCAGAGCAAGGACAGATTCTAACACTGAAGCTTTCTTT.

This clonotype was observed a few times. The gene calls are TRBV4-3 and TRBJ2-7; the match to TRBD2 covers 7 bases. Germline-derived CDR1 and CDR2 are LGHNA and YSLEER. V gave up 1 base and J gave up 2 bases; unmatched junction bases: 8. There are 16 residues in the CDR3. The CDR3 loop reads CASSQVSGEGPYEQYF. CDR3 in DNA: TGCGCCAGCAGCCAAGTCTCCGGGGAGGGACCCTACGAGCAGTACTTC.

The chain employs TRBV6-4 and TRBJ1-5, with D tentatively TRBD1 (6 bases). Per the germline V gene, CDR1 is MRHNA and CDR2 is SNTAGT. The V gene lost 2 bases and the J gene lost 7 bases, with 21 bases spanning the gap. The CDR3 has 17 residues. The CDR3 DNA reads TGTGCCAGCAGTGACGGGTTAGCAGGGGAGAGAGAACAGCCCCAGCATTTT. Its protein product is CASSDGLAGEREQPQHF.

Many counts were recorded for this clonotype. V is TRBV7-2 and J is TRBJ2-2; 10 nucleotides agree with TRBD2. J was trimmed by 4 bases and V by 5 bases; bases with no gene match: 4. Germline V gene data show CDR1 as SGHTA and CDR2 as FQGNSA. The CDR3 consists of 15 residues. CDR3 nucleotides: TGTGCCAGCAGCCCCTGGACTAGCGGCACCGGGGAGCTGTTTTTT. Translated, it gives CASSPWTSGTGELFF.

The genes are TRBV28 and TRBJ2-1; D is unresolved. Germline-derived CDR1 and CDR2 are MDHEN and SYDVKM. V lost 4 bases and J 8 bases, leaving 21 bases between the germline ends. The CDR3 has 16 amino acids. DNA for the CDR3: TGTGCCAGCAGTTCAGAAGCGATTTCTCCCGTCGATGAGCAGTTCTTC. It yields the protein CASSSEAISPVDEQFF.